The clone carrying this T cell receptor beta chain showed up many times. What it recognizes is unknown. TCRdb independently ran MiXCR on the 5' RACE reads; one entry per CDR3 protein. The data contain about 21,000 distinct CDR3 sequences, 17% of them singletons. Trimming stripped 8 bases from V and 6 bases from J, with 22 bases between. CDR1 is SQVTM and CDR2 is ANQGSEA in the germline V gene. This CDR3 contains 15 residues. This specimen belongs to a study of neurological immune-mediated disorders. Findings and limits, study-wide: Phylogenetic analysis grouped 18 of 34 multiple sclerosis patients' repertoires together, suggesting a possible repertoire signature.

Sequences were obtained from CD8+ T cells from blood. The sequence was obtained from a woman aged 18-35 years with multiple sclerosis. The V call is TRBV29-1, the J call TRBJ2-2, with D tentatively TRBD1 (5 bases). The CDR3 sequence is CSIETDSENAGELFF. CDR3 coding DNA: TGCAGCATCGAAACTGACAGCGAAAACGCCGGGGAGCTGTTTTTT.